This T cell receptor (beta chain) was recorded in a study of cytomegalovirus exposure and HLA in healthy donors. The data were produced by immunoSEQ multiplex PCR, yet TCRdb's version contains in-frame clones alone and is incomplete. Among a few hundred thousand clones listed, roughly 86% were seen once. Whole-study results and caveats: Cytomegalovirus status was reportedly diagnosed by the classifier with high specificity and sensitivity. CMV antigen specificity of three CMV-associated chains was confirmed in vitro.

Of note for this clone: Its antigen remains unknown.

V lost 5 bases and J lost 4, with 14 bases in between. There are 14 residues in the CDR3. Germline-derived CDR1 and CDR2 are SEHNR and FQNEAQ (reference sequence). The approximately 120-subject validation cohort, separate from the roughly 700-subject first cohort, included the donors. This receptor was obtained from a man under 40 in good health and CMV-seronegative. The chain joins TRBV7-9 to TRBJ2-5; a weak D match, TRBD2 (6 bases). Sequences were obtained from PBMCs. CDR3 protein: CASSPGVVGETQYF. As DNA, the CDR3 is TGTGCCAGCAGCCCGGGGGTCGTTGGAGAGACCCAGTACTTC.